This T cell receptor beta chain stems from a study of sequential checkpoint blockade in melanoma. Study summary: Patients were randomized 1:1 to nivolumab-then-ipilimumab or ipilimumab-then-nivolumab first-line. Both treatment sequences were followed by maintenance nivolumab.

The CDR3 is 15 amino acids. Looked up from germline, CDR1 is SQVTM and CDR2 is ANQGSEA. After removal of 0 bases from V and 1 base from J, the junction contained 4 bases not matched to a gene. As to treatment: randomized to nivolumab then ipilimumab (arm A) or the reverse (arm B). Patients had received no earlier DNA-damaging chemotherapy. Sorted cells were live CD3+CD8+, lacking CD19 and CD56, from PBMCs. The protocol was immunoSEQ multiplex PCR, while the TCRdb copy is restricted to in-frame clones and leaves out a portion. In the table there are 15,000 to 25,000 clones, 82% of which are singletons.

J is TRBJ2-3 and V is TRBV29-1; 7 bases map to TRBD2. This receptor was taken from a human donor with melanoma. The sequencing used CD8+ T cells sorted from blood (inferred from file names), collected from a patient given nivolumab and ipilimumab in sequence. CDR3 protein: CSVEDPAGRTDTQYF. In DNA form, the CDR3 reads TGCAGCGTTGAAGATCCAGCGGGGCGCACAGATACGCAGTATTTT.